This record covers a single TCR beta chain. This sample was included in a study of graft-versus-host responses after intestinal transplantation. Study summary: All recipients got anti-thymocyte globulin induction, then tacrolimus and steroids for 3 to 4 years. The study's findings and limits: Peak GvH clone levels in circulation were associated with early post-transplant HvG declines. Patients who carried graft-donor T cell macrochimerism also had high graft-versus-host to host-versus-graft clonal ratios in their allografts.

TCRdb keeps only in-frame clones here, not all; method: immunoSEQ multiplex PCR. The table lists 3,500 to 4,500 clones, roughly a fifth of them singletons. The sample was alloreactive CD4+ T cells from a mixed lymphocyte reaction culture, taken before transplantation. Subset indicated: CFSE-low proliferating T cells sorted from approximately six-day pre-transplant mixed lymphocyte reaction (GvH or HvG direction). This sequence originates from a human patient who was an organ donor for intestinal transplantation.

The CDR3 DNA reads as TGTGCCAGCAGCTTTCTGACAGGGGCAGATACGCAGTATTTT. It codes for CASSFLTGADTQYF. J is TRBJ2-3 and V is TRBV5-5, with TRBD1 identical over 8 bases. The CDR3 spans 14 residues. Germline V gives CDR1 SGHKS, CDR2 YYEKEE (reference sequence). V shed 2 bases and J 4 bases; nucleotides not matched to a gene: 3.